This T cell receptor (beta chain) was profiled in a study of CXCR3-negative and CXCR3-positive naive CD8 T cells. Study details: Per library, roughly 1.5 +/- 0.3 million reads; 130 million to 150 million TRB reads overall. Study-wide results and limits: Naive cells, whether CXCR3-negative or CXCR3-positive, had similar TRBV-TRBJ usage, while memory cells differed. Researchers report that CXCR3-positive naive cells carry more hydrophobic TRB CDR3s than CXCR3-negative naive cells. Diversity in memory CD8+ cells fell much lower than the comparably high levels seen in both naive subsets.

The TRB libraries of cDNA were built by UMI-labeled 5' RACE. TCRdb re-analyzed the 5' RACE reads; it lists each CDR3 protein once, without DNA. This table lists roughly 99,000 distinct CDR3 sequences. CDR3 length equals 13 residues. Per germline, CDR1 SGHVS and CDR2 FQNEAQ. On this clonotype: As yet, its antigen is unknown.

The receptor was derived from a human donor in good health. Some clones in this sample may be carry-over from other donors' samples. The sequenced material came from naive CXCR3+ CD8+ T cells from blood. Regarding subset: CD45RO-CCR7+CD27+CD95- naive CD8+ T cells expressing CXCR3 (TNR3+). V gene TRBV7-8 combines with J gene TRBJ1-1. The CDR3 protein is CASSSDSGTEAFF.